This T cell receptor (beta chain) derives from a study of blood T cell repertoires in COVID-19. The CDR3 covers 14 residues. Germline CDR1 and CDR2: SEHNR and FQNEAQ (reference sequence). Trimming took 3 bases from V and 5 from J; bases not matched to a gene: 4. The protocol was immunoSEQ multiplex PCR, while the TCRdb copy is restricted to in-frame clones and leaves out a portion. The table has a few hundred thousand clones, 80% to 85% seen once. This chain joins TRBV7-9 and TRBJ1-1; 9 nucleotides align to TRBD1. Sequencing was done on a sample of peripheral blood. The sequence derives from a person between 70 and 80 years old with COVID-19, enrolled during active disease. CDR3 protein: CASSFTGQGTEAFF. The CDR3 DNA reads TGTGCCAGCAGCTTTACGGGACAGGGTACTGAAGCTTTCTTT.